The 13 T cell receptor beta chains listed next were all sequenced from one sample in a study of technical replicates of blood from several donors. Repertoires were generated with immunoSEQ multiplex PCR, while TCRdb's copy carries only in-frame clones and drops some. The sample shows 85,000 to 100,000 clones, approximately 95% of them seen only once. Sequencing was done on a sample of T cells isolated from PBMCs. The receptors originated from a human donor in good health.

V is TRBV5-1 and J is TRBJ2-2; D not resolved. Looked up from germline, CDR1 is SGHRS and CDR2 is YFSETQ. This CDR3 region has 16 residues. With 2 bases removed from V and 0 bases from J, the gap between germline ends came to 11 bases. The CDR3 loop is CASSFRWRSNTGELFF. DNA of the CDR3: TGCGCCAGCAGCTTCCGTTGGCGGTCGAACACCGGGGAGCTGTTTTTT.

This chain connects TRBV27 to TRBJ2-7; TRBD1 agrees at 11 bases. CDR3 length: 14 residues. Germline CDR1 is MNHEY and CDR2 is SMNVEV (reference sequence). The V and J ends lost 4 bases and 7 bases, in that order; junction bases with no gene match: 6. As DNA, the CDR3 is TGTGCCAGCAGTTCCGGGACAGGGGGTTTTGAGCAGTACTTC. Residues: CASSSGTGGFEQYF.

V gene TRBV10-1 combines with J gene TRBJ1-5; no definite D call. The CDR3 is 12 residues long. Per the germline V gene, CDR1 is WNHNN and CDR2 is SYGVQD (reference sequence). With 3 bases removed from V and 7 bases from J, the gap between germline ends came to 7 bases. In nucleotides, the CDR3 is TGCGCCAGCAGTGATAATCAGCAGCCCCAGCATTTT. This sequence encodes CASSDNQQPQHF.

The rearrangement links TRBV5-1 to TRBJ2-5; 7 bases line up with TRBD2. Trimming cost V 3 bases and J 5 bases; bases outside gene matches: 10. The germline V gene encodes CDR1 SGHRS and CDR2 YFSETQ. The CDR3 covers 15 residues. CDR3 amino acids: CASSSWSGDLETQYF. CDR3 bases: TGCGCCAGCAGCTCGTGGAGCGGGGATTTGGAGACCCAGTACTTC.

The gene calls are TRBV28 and TRBJ1-2; D gene ambiguous. V gave up 2 bases and J gave up 2 bases, with 3 bases separating them. CDR3 length equals 12 residues. CDR1 and CDR2 from the germline V gene are MDHEN and SYDVKM. The CDR3 region is CASSLLNYGYTF. In DNA form, the CDR3 reads TGTGCCAGCAGTTTACTCAACTATGGCTACACCTTC.

J is TRBJ2-1 and V is TRBV9; 9 bases are shared with TRBD1. CDR3 length equals 15 residues. The junction had 8 bases not matched to a gene; V was cut back by 3 bases and J by 7 bases. Germline CDR1 and CDR2: SGDLS and YYNGEE. DNA of the CDR3: TGTGCCAGCAGCGCCCCGGACAGGGGTTTGAATGAGCAGTTCTTC. This encodes CASSAPDRGLNEQFF.

The chain links TRBV27 to TRBJ1-2, with unresolved D. The CDR3 runs to 15 residues. Germline V gene sequence: CDR1 MNHEY, CDR2 SMNVEV (reference sequence). V lost 2 bases and J lost 4, with 14 bases in between. CDR3 coding DNA: TGTGCCAGCAGTTTAAAGGGCGCAAGCGGCTATGGCTACACCTTC. Translated, it gives CASSLKGASGYGYTF.

The chain combines TRBV30 with TRBJ1-2, with D hard to call. V was shortened by 4 bases and J by 4 bases, with 16 bases between the two germline ends. The CDR3 length is 14 residues. Germline CDR1 GTSNPN, CDR2 SVGIG (reference sequence). The CDR3 sequence: CAWTYPGFSYGYTF. CDR3 sequence (DNA): TGTGCCTGGACGTATCCCGGGTTTAGCTATGGCTACACCTTC. The variable domain in full, completed from reference TRBV30 and TRBJ1-2, reads SQTIHQWPATLVQPVGSPLSLECTVEGTSNPNLYWYRQAAGRGLQLLFYSVGIGQISSEVPQNLSASRPQDRQFILSSKKLLLSDSGFYLCAWTYPGFSYGYTFGSGTRLTVV.

The CDR3: CASSESNLGQGINEKLFF. Here the CDR3 DNA reads TGTGCCAGCAGTGAATCAAACCTTGGACAGGGCATTAATGAAAAACTGTTTTTT. This sequence joins TRBV2 and TRBJ1-4; 8 bases are shared with TRBD1. CDR3 length: 18 amino acids. Germline lookup yields CDR1 SNHLY and CDR2 FYNNEI. The J segment lost 4 bases and the V segment lost 2 bases, leaving 12 bases of the junction unmatched.

The chain employs TRBV10-3 and TRBJ1-2, with D possibly being TRBD1 (5 bases). The CDR3 extends over 13 amino acids. Germline CDR1 reads ENHRY; CDR2 reads SYGVKD. Trimming removed 4 bases from V and 1 base from J, with 7 bases in between. The CDR3 reads CAISADSNYGYTF. CDR3 nucleotide sequence: TGTGCCATCAGTGCTGACAGTAACTATGGCTACACCTTC.

The V and J genes are TRBV5-1 and TRBJ2-5, with D hard to call. Between the trimmed V and J ends, which lost 4 bases and 2 bases, there was a span of 3 bases. In germline, CDR1 is SGHRS, CDR2 YFSETQ. This CDR3 spans 11 amino acids. The CDR3 DNA is TGCGCCAGCAGCGTACAAGAGACCCAGTACTTC. Protein: CASSVQETQYF.

In its sample, this clone was seen once. This chain connects TRBV4-1 to TRBJ2-1, with 12 bases that match TRBD2. CDR3 size: 16 residues. The germline V gene encodes CDR1 MGHRA and CDR2 YSYEKL. V lost 4 bases, J lost 8 bases, and 9 bases stayed unmatched. CDR3 sequence reads: CASSRGWTSGIDEQFF. The CDR3, as DNA: TGCGCCAGCAGCCGAGGCTGGACTAGCGGGATCGATGAGCAGTTCTTC.

The chain has TRBV5-1 and TRBJ1-2; 11 nucleotides match TRBD1. Germline trimming cut 9 bases from V and 8 bases from J; bases unmatched to any gene: 12. The germline V gene has CDR1 SGHRS and CDR2 YFSETQ. The CDR3 runs 14 residues. The CDR3 is CAKSGTGGERGYTF. The CDR3 DNA is TGCGCCAAGTCCGGGACAGGGGGAGAGAGGGGCTACACCTTC.